This is a list of T cell receptor beta chains from one sample in a study of blood T cell repertoires in COVID-19. Method: immunoSEQ multiplex PCR; TCRdb's copy keeps in-frame clones and lacks some. In the table there are 150,000 to 200,000 clones, over 75% of which are singletons. The sample comprised PBMCs or T cells enriched from blood (not recorded which). Every receptor here comes from a woman aged 18-29 years who had recovered from COVID-19. The CDR3 runs from the conserved cysteine through the conserved F or W. The order of the fields is V gene, J gene, D gene, clone size, CDR3 DNA, CDR3 protein. D genes are given only for firm matches. Clone size is stated in some rows and not others, as once, few, many or a class when expanded.

v_gene: TRBV7-2
j_gene: TRBJ1-3
d_gene: TRBD1
abundance: NA
CDR3nt: TGTGCCAGCAGCTTAGCCCCCTCTGAGACAGGGACTGGAAACACCATATATTTT
CDR3aa: CASSLAPSETGTGNTIYF

v_gene: TRBV3-1/TRBV3-2
j_gene: TRBJ2-7
d_gene: TRBD2
abundance: NA
CDR3nt: TGTGCCAGCAGCCTTTCTAGCGGGTCCTTTATCTACGAGCAGTACTTC
CDR3aa: CASSLSSGSFIYEQYF

v_gene: TRBV7-2
j_gene: TRBJ2-7
d_gene: TRBD1
abundance: NA
CDR3nt: TGTGCCAGCAGCGCCTCCTTAGGGACAGGGGGCTACGAGCAGTACTTC
CDR3aa: CASSASLGTGGYEQYF

v_gene: TRBV4-2
j_gene: TRBJ2-2
d_gene: NA
abundance: NA
CDR3nt: TGTGCCAGCAGCCAAGATGGAGGTATTGCTGTGGAGCTGTTTTTT
CDR3aa: CASSQDGGIAVELFF

v_gene: TRBV19
j_gene: TRBJ2-3
d_gene: TRBD1
abundance: NA
CDR3nt: TGTGCCAGTAGTGCCAGGGGGCTGGCAGATACGCAGTATTTT
CDR3aa: CASSARGLADTQYF

v_gene: TRBV28
j_gene: TRBJ1-2
d_gene: NA
abundance: NA
CDR3nt: TGTGCCAGTAAGACCCCCGCCGGACATTCCTATGGCTACACCTTC
CDR3aa: CASKTPAGHSYGYTF

v_gene: TRBV5-1
j_gene: TRBJ1-1
d_gene: NA
abundance: NA
CDR3nt: TGCGCCAGCAGCTTACGTGGAGGTTACACTGAAGCTTTCTTT
CDR3aa: CASSLRGGYTEAFF

v_gene: TRBV6-4
j_gene: TRBJ2-3
d_gene: TRBD2
abundance: NA
CDR3nt: TGTGCCAGCAGTGACTCGGAGCGGGGTAGCACAGATACGCAGTATTTT
CDR3aa: CASSDSERGSTDTQYF

v_gene: TRBV28
j_gene: TRBJ1-6
d_gene: TRBD1
abundance: NA
CDR3nt: TGTGCCAGCACCAATCCCCCCGGGACAGGTGATAATTCACCCCTCCACTTT
CDR3aa: CASTNPPGTGDNSPLHF

v_gene: TRBV28
j_gene: TRBJ2-5
d_gene: NA
abundance: NA
CDR3nt: TGTGCCAGCAGTTTACCCCCCGTAGTACAAGAGACCCAGTACTTC
CDR3aa: CASSLPPVVQETQYF

v_gene: TRBV3-1/TRBV3-2
j_gene: TRBJ2-7
d_gene: TRBD2
abundance: NA
CDR3nt: TGTGCCAGCAGCTTAGCGGGAGGGCCCAACGAGCAGTACTTC
CDR3aa: CASSLAGGPNEQYF

v_gene: TRBV7-8
j_gene: TRBJ2-7
d_gene: NA
abundance: few
CDR3nt: TGTGCCAGCAGTCGTAGGGAGGCAGGGTCAACCTACGAGCAGTACTTC
CDR3aa: CASSRREAGSTYEQYF

v_gene: TRBV14
j_gene: TRBJ2-3
d_gene: TRBD2
abundance: once
CDR3nt: TGTGCCAGCAGCCAAGTCGCGGGGGGCTTCTTCACAGATACGCAGTATTTT
CDR3aa: CASSQVAGGFFTDTQYF

v_gene: TRBV3-1/TRBV3-2
j_gene: TRBJ2-3
d_gene: TRBD2
abundance: NA
CDR3nt: TGTGCCAGCAGCCAAAACGGACTAGCGGGGGGGACAGATACGCAGTATTTT
CDR3aa: CASSQNGLAGGTDTQYF

v_gene: TRBV2
j_gene: TRBJ2-3
d_gene: TRBD1
abundance: NA
CDR3nt: TGTGCCAGCAGTGAAGCGCGACAGGGAACAGATACGCAGTATTTT
CDR3aa: CASSEARQGTDTQYF

v_gene: TRBV15
j_gene: TRBJ1-1
d_gene: NA
abundance: NA
CDR3nt: TGTGCCACCAGCAGCTGGGACAAGAACACTGAAGCTTTCTTT
CDR3aa: CATSSWDKNTEAFF

v_gene: TRBV12-5
j_gene: TRBJ1-2
d_gene: NA
abundance: NA
CDR3nt: TGTGCTAGTGGTTTGGGGCAGTACCCCCCCTATGGCTACACCTTC
CDR3aa: CASGLGQYPPYGYTF

v_gene: TRBV27
j_gene: TRBJ2-5
d_gene: NA
abundance: NA
CDR3nt: TGTGCCAGCAGTCCCTACGCCGCGGGGGAGACCCAGTACTTC
CDR3aa: CASSPYAAGETQYF

v_gene: TRBV2
j_gene: TRBJ2-1
d_gene: TRBD2
abundance: once
CDR3nt: TGTGCCAGCATCCCAGCGGGGGGCAATGAGCAGTTCTTC
CDR3aa: CASIPAGGNEQFF

v_gene: TRBV6-1
j_gene: TRBJ1-6
d_gene: NA
abundance: few
CDR3nt: TGTGCCAGCAGTGACGAACACCTCGTTTATAATTCACCCCTCCACTTT
CDR3aa: CASSDEHLVYNSPLHF

v_gene: TRBV28
j_gene: TRBJ1-1
d_gene: NA
abundance: NA
CDR3nt: TGTGCCAGCCTCCGACTTCCGAACACTGAAGCTTTCTTT
CDR3aa: CASLRLPNTEAFF